This T cell receptor beta chain was captured in a study of Ad26.COV2.S vaccination and SARS-CoV-2 variants. Trimming cost V 9 bases and J 5 bases, with 13 bases left between them. Germline V gene sequence: CDR1 MNHNY, CDR2 SVGAGI (reference sequence). The CDR3 is made up of 13 amino acids. Sample treatment: 15 to 20 received Ad26.COV2.S at low or high dose, single or two shots; about 5 received placebo; per-sample allocation not given. The investigators took samples on day 63 after the first vaccine or placebo injection. Data came from immunoSEQ multiplex PCR; TCRdb stores just in-frame clones and leaves some out. The table lists 380,000 or so clones, 83% of them singletons.

Sequences were derived from peripheral blood, sampled in a trial of Ad26.COV2.S vaccine versus placebo. The source of this sequence is a person between 18 and 65 years old who received the Ad26.COV2.S COVID-19 vaccine or a placebo. This sequence joins TRBV6-6 and TRBJ2-2; possibly TRBD2 for D (5 bases). The CDR3 DNA reads TGTGCCAGTGATCGGGATGGTACCGGGGAGCTGTTTTTT. This gives the protein CASDRDGTGELFF.